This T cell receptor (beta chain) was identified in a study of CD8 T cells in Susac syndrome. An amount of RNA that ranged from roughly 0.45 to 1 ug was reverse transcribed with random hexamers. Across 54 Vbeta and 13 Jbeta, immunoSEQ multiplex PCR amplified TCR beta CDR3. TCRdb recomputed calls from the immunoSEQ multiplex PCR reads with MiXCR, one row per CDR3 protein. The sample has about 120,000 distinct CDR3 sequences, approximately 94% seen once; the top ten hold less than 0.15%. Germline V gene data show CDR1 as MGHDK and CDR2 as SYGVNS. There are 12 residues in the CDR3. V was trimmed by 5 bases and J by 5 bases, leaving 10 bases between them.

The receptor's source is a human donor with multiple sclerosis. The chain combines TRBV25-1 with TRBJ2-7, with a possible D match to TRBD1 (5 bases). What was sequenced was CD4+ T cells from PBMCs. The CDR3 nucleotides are TGTGCCAGCAGTAAGGACACCCACGAGCAGTACTTC. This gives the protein CASSKDTHEQYF.